This T cell receptor beta chain stems from a study of blood T cell repertoires in COVID-19. Trimming took 0 bases from V and 1 from J; bases not matched to a gene: 7. This CDR3 contains 17 residues. Germline V gene data show CDR1 as LGHNA and CDR2 as YNFKEQ. Produced via immunoSEQ multiplex PCR; TCRdb's table is partial and in-frame only. Here the sample spans about 44,000 clones, 92% being singletons. The chain combines TRBV4-2 with TRBJ2-3, with 7 bases aligning to TRBD1. Sequencing used peripheral blood. The receptor was isolated from a human donor in a cohort sampled during active COVID-19. The CDR3 sequence is CASSQDPAGGGTDTQYF. The CDR3 region has the DNA TGTGCCAGCAGCCAAGATCCGGCAGGGGGAGGCACAGATACGCAGTATTTT.